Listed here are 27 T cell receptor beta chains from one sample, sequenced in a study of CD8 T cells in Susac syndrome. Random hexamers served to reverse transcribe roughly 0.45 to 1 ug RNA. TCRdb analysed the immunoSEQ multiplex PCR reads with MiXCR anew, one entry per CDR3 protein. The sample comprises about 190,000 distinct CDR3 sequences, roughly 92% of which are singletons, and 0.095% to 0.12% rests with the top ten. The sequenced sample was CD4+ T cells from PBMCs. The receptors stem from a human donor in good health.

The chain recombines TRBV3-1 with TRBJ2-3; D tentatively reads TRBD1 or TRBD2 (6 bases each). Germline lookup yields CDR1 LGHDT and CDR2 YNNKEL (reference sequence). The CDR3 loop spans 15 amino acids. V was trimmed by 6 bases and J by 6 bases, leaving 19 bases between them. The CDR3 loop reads CASRDTRGAGDTQYF. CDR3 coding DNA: TGTGCCAGCAGGGACACTAGGGGGGCGGGTGATACGCAGTATTTT.

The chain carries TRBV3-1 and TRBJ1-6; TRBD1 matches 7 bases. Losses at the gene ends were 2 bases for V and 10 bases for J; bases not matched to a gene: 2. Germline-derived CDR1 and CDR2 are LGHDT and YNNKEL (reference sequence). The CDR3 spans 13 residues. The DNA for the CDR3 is TGTGCCAGCAGCCAAAACAGGGGATCACCCCTCCACTTT. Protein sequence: CASSQNRGSPLHF.

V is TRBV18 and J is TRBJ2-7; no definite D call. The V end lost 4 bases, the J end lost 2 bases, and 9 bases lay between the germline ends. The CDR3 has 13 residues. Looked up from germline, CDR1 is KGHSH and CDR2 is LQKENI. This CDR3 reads CASSQTQTYEQYF. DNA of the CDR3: TGTGCCAGCTCACAGACACAAACCTACGAGCAGTACTTC.

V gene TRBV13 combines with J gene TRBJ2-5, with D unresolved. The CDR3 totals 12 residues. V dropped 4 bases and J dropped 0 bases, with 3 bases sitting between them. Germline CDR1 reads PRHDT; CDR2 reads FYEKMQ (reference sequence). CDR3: CASSSNQETQYF. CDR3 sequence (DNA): TGTGCCAGCAGCTCGAACCAAGAGACCCAGTACTTC.

The CDR3 DNA sequence: TGTGCCAGCAGCTTCGACAGAGTGAGGGAAAAACTGTTTTTT. This sequence encodes CASSFDRVREKLFF. J is TRBJ1-4 and V is TRBV12-3 or TRBV12-4; D is perhaps TRBD1 (5 bases). This CDR3 is 14 amino acids long. Trimming removed 6 bases from V and 8 bases from J, with 16 bases in between.

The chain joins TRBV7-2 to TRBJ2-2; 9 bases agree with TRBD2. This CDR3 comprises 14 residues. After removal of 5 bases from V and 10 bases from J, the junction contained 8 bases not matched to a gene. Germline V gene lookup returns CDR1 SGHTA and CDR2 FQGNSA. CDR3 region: CASSRRTSEVELFF. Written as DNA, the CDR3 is TGTGCCAGCAGCCGTCGGACTAGCGAAGTGGAGCTGTTTTTT.

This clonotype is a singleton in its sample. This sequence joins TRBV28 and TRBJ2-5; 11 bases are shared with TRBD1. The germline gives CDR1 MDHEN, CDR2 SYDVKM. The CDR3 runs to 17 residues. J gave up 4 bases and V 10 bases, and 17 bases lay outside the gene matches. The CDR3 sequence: CATSSWGQGVYTETQYF. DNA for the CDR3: TGTGCCACCAGCTCGTGGGGACAGGGGGTTTACACAGAGACCCAGTACTTC.

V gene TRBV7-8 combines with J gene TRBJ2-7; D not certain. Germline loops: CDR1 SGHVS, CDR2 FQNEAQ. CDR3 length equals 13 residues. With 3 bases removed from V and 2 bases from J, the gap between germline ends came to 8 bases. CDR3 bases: TGTGCCAGCAGCTTTCTTCAGGCCTACGAGCAGTACTTC. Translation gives CASSFLQAYEQYF.

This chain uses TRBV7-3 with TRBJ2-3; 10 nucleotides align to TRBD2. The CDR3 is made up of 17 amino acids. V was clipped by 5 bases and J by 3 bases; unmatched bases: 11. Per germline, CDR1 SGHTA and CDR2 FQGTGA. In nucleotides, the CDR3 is TGTGCCAGCAGCGCTCAACTCCGAGCGGGGGGGACAGATACGCAGTATTTT. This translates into CASSAQLRAGGTDTQYF.

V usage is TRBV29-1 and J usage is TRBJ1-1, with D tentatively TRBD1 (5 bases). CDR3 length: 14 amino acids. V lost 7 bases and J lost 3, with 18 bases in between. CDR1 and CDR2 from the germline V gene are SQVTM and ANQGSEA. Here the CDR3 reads CSGIPGWGHTEAFF. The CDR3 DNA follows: TGCAGCGGGATTCCCGGTTGGGGCCACACTGAAGCTTTCTTT.

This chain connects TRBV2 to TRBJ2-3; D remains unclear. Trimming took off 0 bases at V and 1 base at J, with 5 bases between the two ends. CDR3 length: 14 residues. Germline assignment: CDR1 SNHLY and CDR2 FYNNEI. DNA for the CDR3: TGTGCCAGCAGTGAAGCCCGGGGCACAGATACGCAGTATTTT. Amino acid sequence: CASSEARGTDTQYF.

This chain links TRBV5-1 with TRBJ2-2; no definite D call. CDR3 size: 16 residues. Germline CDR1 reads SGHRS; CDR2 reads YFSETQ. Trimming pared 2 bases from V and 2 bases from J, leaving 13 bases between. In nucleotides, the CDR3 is TGCGCCAGCAGCTTCAACGCGCATCTAAACACCGGGGAGCTGTTTTTT. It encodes CASSFNAHLNTGELFF.

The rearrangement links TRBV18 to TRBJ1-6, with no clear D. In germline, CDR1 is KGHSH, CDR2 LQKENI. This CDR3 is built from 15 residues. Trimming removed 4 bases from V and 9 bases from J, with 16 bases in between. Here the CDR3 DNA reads TGTGCCAGCTCACAGTTTCCCAGTGCAATTTCACCCCTCCACTTT. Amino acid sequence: CASSQFPSAISPLHF.

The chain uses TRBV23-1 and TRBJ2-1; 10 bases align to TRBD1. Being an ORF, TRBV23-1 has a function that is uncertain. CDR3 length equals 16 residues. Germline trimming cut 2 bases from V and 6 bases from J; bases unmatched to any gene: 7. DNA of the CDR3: TGCGCCAGCAGTCAACGGAGACAGGGGGCCTGCAATGAGCAGTTCTTC. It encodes CASSQRRQGACNEQFF.

CDR3 region: CASTERTNSPLHF. CDR3 coding DNA: TGTGCCAGCACCGAGAGGACTAATTCACCCCTCCACTTT. The chain carries TRBV21-1 and TRBJ1-6. TRBV21-1 is annotated as a pseudogene. The CDR3 sequence is 13 residues long.

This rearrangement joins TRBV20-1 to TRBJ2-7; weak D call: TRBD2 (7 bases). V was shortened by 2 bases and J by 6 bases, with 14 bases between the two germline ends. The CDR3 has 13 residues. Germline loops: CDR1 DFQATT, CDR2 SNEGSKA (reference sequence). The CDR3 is CSARLTGGGEQYF. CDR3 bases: TGCAGTGCTAGATTGACGGGGGGCGGCGAGCAGTACTTC.

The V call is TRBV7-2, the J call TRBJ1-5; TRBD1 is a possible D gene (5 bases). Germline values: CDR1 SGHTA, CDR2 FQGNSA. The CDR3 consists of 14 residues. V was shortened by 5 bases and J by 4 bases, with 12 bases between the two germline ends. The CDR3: CASSRTGTNQPQHF. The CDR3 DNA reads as TGTGCCAGCAGCCGAACGGGGACTAATCAGCCCCAGCATTTT.

The CDR3 region is CASNTGFSNYGYTF. CDR3 DNA: TGTGCCAGCAATACGGGGTTCTCTAACTATGGCTACACCTTC. The rearrangement uses TRBV3-1 and TRBJ1-2, with D unclear. The germline CDR1 and CDR2 sequences are LGHDT and YNNKEL (reference sequence). The CDR3 contains 14 residues. Trimming removed 7 bases from V and 0 bases from J, with 12 bases in between.

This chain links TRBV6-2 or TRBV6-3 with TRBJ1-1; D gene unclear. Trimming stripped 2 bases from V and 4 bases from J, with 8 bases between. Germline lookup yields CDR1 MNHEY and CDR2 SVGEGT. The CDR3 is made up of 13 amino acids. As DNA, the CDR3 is TGTGCCAGCAGTTACGGACCGCTCACTGAAGCTTTCTTT. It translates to CASSYGPLTEAFF.

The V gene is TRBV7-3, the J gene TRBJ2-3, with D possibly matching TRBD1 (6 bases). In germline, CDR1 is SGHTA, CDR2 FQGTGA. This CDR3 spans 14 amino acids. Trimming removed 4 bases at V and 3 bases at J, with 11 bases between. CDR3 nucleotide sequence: TGTGCCAGCAGCTCACAGGGTGGAACAGATACGCAGTATTTT. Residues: CASSSQGGTDTQYF.

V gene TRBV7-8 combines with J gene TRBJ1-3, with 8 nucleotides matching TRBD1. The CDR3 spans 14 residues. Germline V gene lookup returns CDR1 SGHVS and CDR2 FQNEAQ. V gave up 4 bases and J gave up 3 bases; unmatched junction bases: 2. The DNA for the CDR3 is TGTGCCAGCAGCTCGGACAGGGTTGGAAACACCATATATTTT. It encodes CASSSDRVGNTIYF.

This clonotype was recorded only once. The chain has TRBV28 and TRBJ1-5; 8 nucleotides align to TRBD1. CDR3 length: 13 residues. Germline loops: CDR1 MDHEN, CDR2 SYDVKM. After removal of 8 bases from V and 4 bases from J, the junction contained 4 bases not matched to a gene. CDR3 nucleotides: TGTGCCAGCCATGGACAGGGAAATCAGCCCCAGCATTTT. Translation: CASHGQGNQPQHF. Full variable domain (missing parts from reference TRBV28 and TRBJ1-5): DVKVTQSSRYLVKRTGEKVFLECVQDMDHENMFWYRQDPGLGLRLIYFSYDVKMKEKGDIPEGYSVSREKKERFSLILESASTNQTSMYLCASHGQGNQPQHFGDGTRLSIL.

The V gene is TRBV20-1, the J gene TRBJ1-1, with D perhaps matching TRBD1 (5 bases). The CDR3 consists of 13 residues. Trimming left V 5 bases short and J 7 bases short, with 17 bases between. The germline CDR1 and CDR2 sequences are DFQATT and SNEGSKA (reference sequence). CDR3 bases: TGCAGTGCTGGCAGGGACGACTCTGGTGAAGCTTTCTTT. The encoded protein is CSAGRDDSGEAFF.

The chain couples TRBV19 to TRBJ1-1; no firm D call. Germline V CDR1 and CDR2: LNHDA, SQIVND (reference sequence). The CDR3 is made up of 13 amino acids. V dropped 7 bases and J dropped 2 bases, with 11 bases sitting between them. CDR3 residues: CASKHRANTEAFF. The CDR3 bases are TGTGCCAGTAAACATAGAGCTAACACTGAAGCTTTCTTT.

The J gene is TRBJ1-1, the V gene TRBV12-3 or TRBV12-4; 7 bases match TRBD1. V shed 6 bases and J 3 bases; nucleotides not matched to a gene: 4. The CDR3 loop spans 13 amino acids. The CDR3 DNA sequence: TGTGCCAGCAGATCAAGGGGGCACACTGAAGCTTTCTTT. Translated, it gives CASRSRGHTEAFF.

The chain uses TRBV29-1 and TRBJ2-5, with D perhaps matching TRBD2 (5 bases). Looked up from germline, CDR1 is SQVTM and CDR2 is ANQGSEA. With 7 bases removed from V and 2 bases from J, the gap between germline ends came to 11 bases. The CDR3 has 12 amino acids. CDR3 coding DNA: TGCAGCGGTGGAGCGGCTCAAGAGACCCAGTACTTC. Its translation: CSGGAAQETQYF.

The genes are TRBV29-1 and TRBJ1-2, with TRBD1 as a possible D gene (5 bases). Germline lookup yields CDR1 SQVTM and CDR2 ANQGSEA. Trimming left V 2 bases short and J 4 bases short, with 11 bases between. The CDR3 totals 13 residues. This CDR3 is CSVENRNGYGYTF. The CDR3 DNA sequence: TGCAGCGTTGAAAACAGGAACGGCTATGGCTACACCTTC.